The 11 T cell receptor beta chains below were found in one sample sequenced in a study of shared clonotypes between healthy human individuals. This table comes from immunoSEQ multiplex PCR, and its TCRdb copy is limited to in-frame clones, with some not included. The sample has around 340,000 clones; around 79% are singletons. The sample consisted of memory CD4+ T cells sorted from blood. Subset described: CD45RA-negative fraction. The receptors derive from a man younger than 45 in good health.

The chain employs TRBV5-1 and TRBJ1-4, with a possible D match to TRBD1 (5 bases). V lost 4 bases and J lost 6, with 16 bases in between. The germline CDR1 and CDR2 sequences are SGHRS and YFSETQ. The CDR3 extends over 15 amino acids. CDR3 protein: CASSPGTARDEKLFF. Here the CDR3 DNA reads TGCGCCAGCAGCCCAGGGACCGCCAGAGATGAAAAACTGTTTTTT. Looking up the rest from reference TRBV5-1 and TRBJ1-4 gives the full variable domain: KAGVTQTPRYLIKTRGQQVTLSCSPISGHRSVSWYQQTPGQGLQFLFEYFSETQRNKGNFPGRFSGRQFSNSRSEMNVSTLELGDSALYLCASSPGTARDEKLFFGSGTQLSVL.

The chain links TRBV5-6 to TRBJ2-1, with TRBD1 matching over 8 bases. J was trimmed by 15 bases and V by 1 base; bases with no gene match: 15. The length of the CDR3 is 15 residues. Germline V CDR1 and CDR2: SGHDT, YYEEEE. In DNA, the CDR3 is TGTGCCAGCAGCTTGAATTTTCGGACAGGGTTTTCCCCGTTCTTC. Translation gives CASSLNFRTGFSPFF.

This clone occurred a few times. This sequence joins TRBV5-4 and TRBJ2-7; 9 bases fit TRBD1. Per the germline V gene, CDR1 is SGHNT and CDR2 is YYREEE (reference sequence). The V and J ends lost 7 bases and 6 bases, in that order; junction bases with no gene match: 14. The CDR3 totals 15 residues. CDR3 amino acids: CASGVSGTGNGEQYF. The CDR3 DNA is TGTGCCAGCGGAGTTTCCGGGACAGGGAACGGCGAGCAGTACTTC.

This clone was seen once. The V call is TRBV6-1, the J call TRBJ2-4; 8 bases map to TRBD2. CDR3 size: 16 residues. Losses at the gene ends were 4 bases for V and 5 bases for J; bases not matched to a gene: 10. The germline V gene encodes CDR1 MNHNS and CDR2 SASEGT. CDR3 nucleotides: TGTGCCAGCAGTGTGGATCCAGCGGGAGTCCAAAACATTCAGTACTTC. Its protein is CASSVDPAGVQNIQYF.

The chain has TRBV5-1 and TRBJ2-3, with TRBD2 as a possible D gene (5 bases). Trimming removed 4 bases from V and 1 base from J, with 10 bases in between. The CDR3 has 14 amino acids. Germline V CDR1 and CDR2: SGHRS, YFSETQ. CDR3 amino acids: CASSPDSGTDTQYF. CDR3 in DNA: TGCGCCAGCAGCCCTGATAGCGGCACAGATACGCAGTATTTT.

The chain is built from TRBV5-1 and TRBJ1-1; unclear D gene. The CDR3 extends over 14 amino acids. Trimming stripped 0 bases from V and 5 bases from J, with 11 bases between. Germline lookup yields CDR1 SGHRS and CDR2 YFSETQ. The CDR3 nucleotides read TGCGCCAGCAGCTTGGAAGAGGTCCGGACTGAAGCTTTCTTT. Translation: CASSLEEVRTEAFF.

The V call is TRBV7-9, the J call TRBJ2-1; no reliable D call. Germline CDR1 and CDR2: SEHNR and FQNEAQ (reference sequence). V gave up 5 bases and J gave up 14 bases, with 4 bases separating them. CDR3 length: 8 residues. In DNA, the CDR3 is TGTGCCAGCAGCCCGGAGTTCTTC. Translation: CASSPEFF. The full variable domain, with the rest looked up from reference TRBV7-9 and TRBJ2-1, is DTGVSQNPRHKITKRGQNVTFRCDPISEHNRLYWYRQTLGQGPEFLTYFQNEAQLEKSRLLSDRFSAERPKGSFSTLEIQRTEQGDSAMYLCASSPEFFGPGTRLTVL.

The CDR3 spells CASSLVSRGETQYF. As DNA, the CDR3 is TGTGCCAGCAGCTTAGTTTCGAGAGGGGAGACCCAGTACTTC. V gene TRBV7-2 combines with J gene TRBJ2-5; D possibly corresponds to TRBD2 (5 bases). CDR3 length: 14 residues. V was shortened by 1 base and J by 5 bases, with 11 bases between the two germline ends. Germline V gene lookup returns CDR1 SGHTA and CDR2 FQGNSA.

This chain joins TRBV28 and TRBJ2-2; TRBD1 aligns across 8 bases. The V gene's germline CDR1 is MDHEN and CDR2 SYDVKM. Trimming at V came to 8 bases and at J to 4 bases, leaving 12 bases not matched to a gene. The CDR3 length is 16 residues. The CDR3 sequence is CASLPRDRGFTGELFF. The CDR3 region has the DNA TGTGCCAGCCTTCCCCGCGACAGGGGATTCACCGGGGAGCTGTTTTTT.

CDR3 loop: CASSRGRGQGTYEQYF. The CDR3 coding sequence is TGTGCCAGCAGCCGCGGGAGGGGACAGGGTACATACGAGCAGTACTTC. V is TRBV13 and J is TRBJ2-7, with D possibly being TRBD1 or TRBD2 (9 bases each). This CDR3 has 16 amino acids. The germline CDR1 and CDR2 sequences are PRHDT and FYEKMQ (reference sequence). The ends were cut back, 5 bases at V and 4 bases at J, with 21 bases in the middle.

The V gene is TRBV18, the J gene TRBJ2-7; 10 bases fit TRBD2. Germline loops: CDR1 KGHSH, CDR2 LQKENI. The CDR3 extends over 21 amino acids. Trimming took 1 base from V and 3 from J; bases not matched to a gene: 21. The CDR3 DNA follows: TGTGCCAGCTCACCACGCGGACCCTCCGGCAGGGGGCGGACTAGCGGCTACGAGCAGTACTTC. The encoded protein is CASSPRGPSGRGRTSGYEQYF. The complete variable domain, with remaining parts taken from reference TRBV18 and TRBJ2-7, reads NAGVMQNPRHLVRRRGQEARLRCSPMKGHSHVYWYRQLPEEGLKFMVYLQKENIIDESGMPKERFSAEFPKEGPSILRIQQVVRGDSAAYFCASSPRGPSGRGRTSGYEQYFGPGTRLTVT.